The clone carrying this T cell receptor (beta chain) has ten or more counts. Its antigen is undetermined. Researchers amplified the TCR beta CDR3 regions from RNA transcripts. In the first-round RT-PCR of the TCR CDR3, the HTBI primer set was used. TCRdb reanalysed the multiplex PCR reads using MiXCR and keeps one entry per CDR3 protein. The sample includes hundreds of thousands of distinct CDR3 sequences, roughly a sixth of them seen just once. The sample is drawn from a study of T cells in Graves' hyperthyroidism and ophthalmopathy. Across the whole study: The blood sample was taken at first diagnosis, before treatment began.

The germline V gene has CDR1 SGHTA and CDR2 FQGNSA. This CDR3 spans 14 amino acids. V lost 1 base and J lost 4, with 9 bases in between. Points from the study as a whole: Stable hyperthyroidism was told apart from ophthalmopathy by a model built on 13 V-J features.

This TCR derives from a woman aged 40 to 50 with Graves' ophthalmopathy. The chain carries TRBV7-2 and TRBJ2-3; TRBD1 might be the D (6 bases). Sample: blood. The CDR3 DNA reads TGTGCCAGCAGCTTAGGGGCAGGGGCAGATACGCAGTATTTT. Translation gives CASSLGAGADTQYF.